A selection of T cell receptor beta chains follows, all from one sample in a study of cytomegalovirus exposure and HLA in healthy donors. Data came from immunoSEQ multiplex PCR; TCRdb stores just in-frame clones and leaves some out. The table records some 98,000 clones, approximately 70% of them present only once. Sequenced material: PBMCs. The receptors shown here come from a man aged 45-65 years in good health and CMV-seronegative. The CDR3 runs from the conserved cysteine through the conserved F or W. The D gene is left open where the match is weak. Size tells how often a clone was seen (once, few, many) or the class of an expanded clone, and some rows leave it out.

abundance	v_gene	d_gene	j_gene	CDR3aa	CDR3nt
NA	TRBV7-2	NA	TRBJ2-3	CASSLWAKAGTDTQYF	TGTGCCAGCAGCTTATGGGCCAAGGCAGGAACAGATACGCAGTATTTT
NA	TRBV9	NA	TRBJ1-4	CASSVGPQATNEKLFF	TGTGCCAGCAGCGTAGGGCCGCAGGCAACTAATGAAAAACTGTTTTTT
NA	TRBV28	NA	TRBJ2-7	CASSSLRRVGGYEQYF	TGTGCCAGCAGTTCTTTGAGGAGGGTTGGAGGTTACGAGCAGTACTTC
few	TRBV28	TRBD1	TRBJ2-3	CASSLSFTRDRENTQYF	TGTGCCAGCAGTTTGAGCTTTACTCGGGACAGGGAAAATACGCAGTATTTT
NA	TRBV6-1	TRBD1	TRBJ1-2	CASSHWTGRNYGYTF	TGTGCCAGCAGCCACTGGACAGGGAGAAACTATGGCTACACCTTC
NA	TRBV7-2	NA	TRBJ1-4	CASSLVRGEKLFF	TGTGCCAGCAGCTTAGTACGCGGGGAAAAACTGTTTTTT
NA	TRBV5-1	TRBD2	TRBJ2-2	CASSLATSGVSTGELFF	TGCGCCAGCAGCTTGGCCACTAGCGGGGTTAGCACCGGGGAGCTGTTTTTT
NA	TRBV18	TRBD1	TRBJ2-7	CASSPPQGARYEQYF	TGTGCCAGCTCACCACCACAGGGGGCGCGCTACGAGCAGTACTTC
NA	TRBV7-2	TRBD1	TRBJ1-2	CASSSYRGDFYGYTF	TGTGCCAGCAGCTCCTACAGGGGCGATTTTTATGGCTACACCTTC
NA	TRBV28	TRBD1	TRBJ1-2	CASREYWTGDYGYTF	TGTGCCAGCAGGGAATACTGGACAGGCGACTATGGCTACACCTTC
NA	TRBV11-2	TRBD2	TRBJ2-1	CASTLTSGINNEQFF	TGTGCCAGCACCCTGACTAGCGGTATAAACAATGAGCAGTTCTTC
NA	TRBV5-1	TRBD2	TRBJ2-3	CASTWGGYTDTQYF	TGCGCCAGCACTTGGGGGGGATATACAGATACGCAGTATTTT
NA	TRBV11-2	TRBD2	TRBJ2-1	CASGQTSGNEQFF	TGTGCCAGCGGGCAGACTAGCGGCAATGAGCAGTTCTTC
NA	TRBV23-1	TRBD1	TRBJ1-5	CASTSGTGGVRNQPQHF	TGCGCCAGCACCTCCGGGACAGGTGGTGTGCGCAATCAGCCCCAGCATTTT
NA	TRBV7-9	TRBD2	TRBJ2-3	CASSGGLANTDTQYF	TGTGCCAGCAGCGGGGGACTAGCCAACACAGATACGCAGTATTTT
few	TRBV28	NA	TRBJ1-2	CASNGGAGGYTF	TGTGCCAGCAACGGGGGGGCGGGAGGCTACACCTTC
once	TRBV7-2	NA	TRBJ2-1	CASSLGQNNEQFF	TGTGCCAGCAGCTTAGGACAGAACAATGAGCAGTTCTTC
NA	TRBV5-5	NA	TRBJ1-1	CASSLGWGPTEAFF	TGTGCCAGCAGCTTGGGTTGGGGGCCCACTGAAGCTTTCTTT
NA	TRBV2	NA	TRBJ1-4	CASSTFGRAEEKLFF	TGTGCCAGCAGTACATTTGGGCGCGCCGAGGAAAAACTGTTTTTT
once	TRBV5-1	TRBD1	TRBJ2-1	CASSPTAGGINEQFF	TGCGCCAGCAGCCCCACCGCAGGGGGCATCAATGAGCAGTTCTTC
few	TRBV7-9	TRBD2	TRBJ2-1	CASPSGGNNEQFF	TGTGCCAGCCCGTCGGGGGGAAACAATGAGCAGTTCTTC
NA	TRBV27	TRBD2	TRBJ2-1	CASSLYPTSGVNEQFF	TGTGCCAGCAGTTTATACCCCACTAGCGGGGTCAATGAGCAGTTCTTC
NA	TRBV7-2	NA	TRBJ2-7	CASSFFGGSHEQYF	TGTGCCAGCAGCTTTTTTGGGGGGTCCCACGAGCAGTACTTC
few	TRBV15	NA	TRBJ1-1	CATWTGNWDTEAFF	TGTGCCACCTGGACGGGGAACTGGGATACTGAAGCTTTCTTT
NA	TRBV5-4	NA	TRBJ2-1	CASSRGAGNEQFF	TGTGCCAGCAGTCGGGGGGCGGGCAATGAGCAGTTCTTC
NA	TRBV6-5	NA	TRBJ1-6	CASSYSAQGSNSPLHF	TGTGCCAGCAGTTACTCGGCGCAGGGGAGTAATTCACCCCTCCACTTT
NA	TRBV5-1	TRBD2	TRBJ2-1	CASSSSSGVYNEQFF	TGCGCCAGCAGCTCCTCTAGCGGCGTCTACAATGAGCAGTTCTTC
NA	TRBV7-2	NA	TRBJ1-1	CASSLAGVGAFF	TGTGCCAGCAGCTTAGCAGGGGTCGGAGCTTTCTTT
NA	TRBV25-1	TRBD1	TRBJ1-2	CASSGQGSAYGYTF	TGTGCCAGCAGTGGACAGGGGTCTGCCTATGGCTACACCTTC
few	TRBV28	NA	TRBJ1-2	CASSPNFGRANYGYTF	TGTGCCAGCAGTCCCAATTTCGGCAGGGCCAACTATGGCTACACCTTC
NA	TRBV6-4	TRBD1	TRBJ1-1	CASSRTGNTEAFF	TGTGCCAGCAGCCGGACAGGGAACACTGAAGCTTTCTTT
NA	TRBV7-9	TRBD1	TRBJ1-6	CSSSLGRTGDNSPLHF	TGTTCCAGCAGCTTAGGTCGGACAGGGGATAATTCACCCCTCCACTTT
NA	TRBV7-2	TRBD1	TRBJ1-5	CASSLGKGAAQPQHF	TGTGCCAGCAGCTTAGGGAAGGGGGCAGCCCAGCCCCAGCATTTT
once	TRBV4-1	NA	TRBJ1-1	CASSQGGGYTEAFF	TGCGCCAGCAGCCAGGGCGGGGGTTACACTGAAGCTTTCTTT
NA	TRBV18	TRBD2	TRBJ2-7	CASSATRAGGSYEQYF	TGTGCCAGCTCAGCGACTCGAGCGGGAGGGTCCTACGAGCAGTACTTC
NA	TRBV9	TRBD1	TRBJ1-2	CASSAQDRWNYYGYTF	TGTGCCAGCAGCGCCCAGGACAGGTGGAATTATTATGGCTACACCTTC
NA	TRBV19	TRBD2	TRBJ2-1	CASSDLGLAGSPEQFF	TGTGCCAGTAGTGACTTAGGACTAGCGGGTTCTCCTGAGCAGTTCTTC
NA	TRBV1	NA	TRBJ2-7	CTSSQVVAGLSYEQYF	TGCACCAGCAGCCAAGTTGTAGCGGGTTTATCCTACGAGCAGTACTTC
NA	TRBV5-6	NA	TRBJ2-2	CASSLGRPRYAGTGELFF	TGTGCCAGCAGCTTGGGACGGCCCCGGTATGCGGGCACCGGGGAGCTGTTTTTT